The subject of this entry is one T cell receptor beta chain. Its antigen is still unknown. This CDR3 is built from 13 residues. V gave up 7 bases and J gave up 5 bases; unmatched junction bases: 7. Germline assignment: CDR1 SGHRS and CDR2 YFSETQ. The TCR beta cDNA libraries carried unique molecular identifiers. Approximately 0.5 million cDNA molecules were recovered from an input of 1 to 10 million T cells. One entry per CDR3 protein, called by TCRdb with MiXCR from the PCR reads. The data contain about 540,000 distinct CDR3 sequences, around 36% of them seen just once; the ten biggest clones take up about 6%. This sample is drawn from a study of post-analysis software for immune sequencing data. Study-wide results and caveats: Comparison of patients with controls showed 4 to 6 TRBV segments more frequent in patients, TRBV5-6, TRBV5-1 and TRBV20-1 among them. Normalized Chao1 diversity was significantly lower in multiple sclerosis patients than in controls. Analysis by F measure revealed that same-batch samples clustered strongly together.

This TCR came from a girl younger than 18 with multiple sclerosis. The sequenced sample consisted of blood. The chain couples TRBV5-1 to TRBJ2-5; 8 nucleotides line up with TRBD1. The CDR3 sequence: CASGTGGRETQYF. The CDR3, as DNA: TGCGCCAGCGGAACAGGGGGGCGCGAGACCCAGTACTTC.